This T cell receptor (beta chain) originates from a study of cytomegalovirus exposure and HLA in healthy donors. Study details: Around 77 million unique TCRs from HLA-typed donors made up an early data release.

This PCR relied on a set of 60 Vbeta primers and 13 Jbeta primers. Assay used: immunoSEQ multiplex PCR; TCRdb lists only in-frame clones, some missing. This sample has 150,000 to 200,000 clones, with 82% found just once. V was pared by 4 bases and J by 3 bases, with 13 bases between. CDR1 and CDR2 (germline): MDHEN, SYDVKM. This CDR3 spans 15 amino acids. About this clone itself: Its antigen remains unknown.

Whole-study results and caveats: In a later analysis, CMV-associated beta chains were mostly HLA-associated, it appeared. Later analysis demonstrated an association between a missense DCLRE1C variant and TCR beta V- and J-gene trimming. Associated with HLA alleles at 0.05 false discovery rate in a later analysis were over 15,000 TCR beta sequences.

The clonotype comes from a girl aged 5-17 years in good health and CMV-seropositive. V is TRBV28 and J is TRBJ2-1; no clear D gene. Sequencing was performed on PBMCs. CDR3 sequence reads: CASSSSTGDYNEQFF. The DNA of the CDR3 is TGTGCCAGCAGTTCCTCGACTGGCGACTACAATGAGCAGTTCTTC.